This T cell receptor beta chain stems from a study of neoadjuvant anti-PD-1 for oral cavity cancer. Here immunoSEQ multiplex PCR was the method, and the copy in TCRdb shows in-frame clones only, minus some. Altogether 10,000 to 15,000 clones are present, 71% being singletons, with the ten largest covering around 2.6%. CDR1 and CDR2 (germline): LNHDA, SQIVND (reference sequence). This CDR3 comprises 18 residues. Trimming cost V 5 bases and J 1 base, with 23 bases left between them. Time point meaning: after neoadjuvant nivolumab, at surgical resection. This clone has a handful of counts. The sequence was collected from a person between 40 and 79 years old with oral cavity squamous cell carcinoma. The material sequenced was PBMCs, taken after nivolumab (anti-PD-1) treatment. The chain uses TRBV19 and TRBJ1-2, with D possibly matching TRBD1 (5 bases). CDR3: CASSARDQGTGINYGYTF. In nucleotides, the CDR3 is TGTGCCAGTAGTGCCCGGGACCAGGGTACCGGGATTAACTATGGCTACACCTTC.